The clone carrying this TCR beta chain occurred many times. Its antigen is unknown. The data stem from a study of T-cell memory formation after mild COVID-19. About the study: Clusters were largely donor specific.

Germline values: CDR1 LNHNV, CDR2 YYDKDF (reference sequence). CDR3 length equals 19 residues. V trimming: 5 bases; J trimming: 1 base; junction bases outside the gene matches: 8. TCR alpha and TCR beta cDNA libraries with sample barcodes and UMIs came from 5'RACE using constant-segment primers. Each CDR3 protein gets one entry after TCRdb re-called the 5' RACE reads with MiXCR. The sample yields about 150,000 distinct CDR3 sequences, 10% to 15% seen once. Study-wide findings and caveats: Mainly in CM and EM were contracting CD4+ clones; CD8+ were in EMRA. A subset of responding clones appeared in pre-infection memory, suggesting cross-reactive memory joined.

This rearrangement joins TRBV15 to TRBJ2-2; TRBD2 matches 15 bases. The sample comprised PBMCs or a T cell subset sorted from them (not recorded which). The sequence derives from a man between 18 and 35 years old who had mild COVID-19 (a few samples of this study predate the infection). Cell type and time point are not known. CDR3 protein: CATSSLGTSGGKNTGELFF. The CDR3, as DNA: TGTGCCACCAGCTCCCTGGGGACTAGCGGGGGGAAGAACACCGGGGAGCTGTTTTTT.